The 5 T cell receptor beta chains below all came from one sample that was sequenced in a study of T-cell memory formation after mild COVID-19. A single record per CDR3 protein comes from TCRdb applying MiXCR to the 5' RACE reads. In the table there are about 340,000 distinct CDR3 sequences, approximately 22% of which are singletons. The sample taken for sequencing was PBMCs or a T cell subset sorted from them (not recorded which). These receptors were collected from a man younger than 30 who had mild COVID-19 (a few samples of this study predate the infection). Cell type and time point are not known.

About this clonotype itself: A much larger clone differs from this one at a single base, so this may be a read error. V gene TRBV10-2 combines with J gene TRBJ2-5; no reliable D call. Looked up from germline, CDR1 is WSHSY and CDR2 is SAAADI. V shed 6 bases and J shed 4 bases, with 3 bases lying between them. The CDR3 consists of 10 residues. Written as DNA, the CDR3 is TGCGCCAGCAGGGCAGAGACCCAGTACTTC. Its protein is CASRAETQYF.

J is TRBJ2-5 and V is TRBV5-1; D not resolved. Trimming took 5 bases from V and 7 from J, leaving 6 bases between them. The CDR3 has 10 residues. Per germline, CDR1 SGHRS and CDR2 YFSETQ. The CDR3, as DNA: TGCGCCAGCAGATGGGGGACCCAGTACTTC. This codes for CASRWGTQYF.

This clonotype was seen a single time. V gene TRBV7-3 combines with J gene TRBJ1-3, with D perhaps TRBD1 (6 bases). Germline lookup yields CDR1 SGHTA and CDR2 FQGTGA. Trimming removed 5 bases from V and 5 bases from J, with 16 bases in between. This CDR3 has 15 residues. In nucleotides, the CDR3 is TGTGCCAGCAGCGCGATGACCGGGGGCCGAAACACCATATATTTT. Protein: CASSAMTGGRNTIYF.

The chain has TRBV7-6 and TRBJ2-1, with 9 bases lining up with TRBD2. J gave up 5 bases and V 4 bases, and 6 bases lay outside the gene matches. There are 15 residues in the CDR3. Germline CDR1 and CDR2: SGHVS and FNYEAQ. The CDR3 reads CASSSPSGGHNEQFF. The CDR3 DNA follows: TGTGCCAGCAGCTCACCGAGCGGGGGGCACAATGAGCAGTTCTTC.

The rearrangement joins TRBV15 to TRBJ1-3; D perhaps matches TRBD1 (5 bases). CDR1 is LNHNV and CDR2 is YYDKDF in the germline V gene (reference sequence). CDR3 length: 15 amino acids. V was shortened by 0 bases and J by 2 bases, with 8 bases between the two germline ends. CDR3 loop: CATSRDWGPGNTIYF. CDR3 DNA: TGTGCCACCAGCAGAGATTGGGGCCCTGGAAACACCATATATTTT. Based on the CDR3 plus reference TRBV15 and TRBJ1-3, the full variable domain is DAMVIQNPRYQVTQFGKPVTLSCSQTLNHNVMYWYQQKSSQAPKLLFHYYDKDFNNEADTPDNFQSRRPNTSFCFLDIRSPGLGDTAMYLCATSRDWGPGNTIYFGEGSWLTVV.